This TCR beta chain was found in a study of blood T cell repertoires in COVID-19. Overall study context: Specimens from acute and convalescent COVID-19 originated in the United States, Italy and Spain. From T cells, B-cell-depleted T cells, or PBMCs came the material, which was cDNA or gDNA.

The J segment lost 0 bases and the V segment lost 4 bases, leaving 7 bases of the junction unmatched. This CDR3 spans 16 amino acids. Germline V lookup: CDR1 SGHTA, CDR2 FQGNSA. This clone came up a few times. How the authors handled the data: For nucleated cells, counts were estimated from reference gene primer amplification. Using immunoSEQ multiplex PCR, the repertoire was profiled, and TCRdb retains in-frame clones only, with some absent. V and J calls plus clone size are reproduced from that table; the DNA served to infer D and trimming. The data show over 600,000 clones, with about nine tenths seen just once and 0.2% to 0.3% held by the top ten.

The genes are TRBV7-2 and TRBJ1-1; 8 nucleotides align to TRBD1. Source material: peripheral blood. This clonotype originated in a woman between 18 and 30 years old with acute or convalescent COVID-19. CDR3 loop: CASSSGRTGMNTEAFF. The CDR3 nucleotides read TGTGCCAGCAGCTCTGGACGGACAGGGATGAACACTGAAGCTTTCTTT.